This TCR beta chain was recorded in a study of blood T cell repertoires in COVID-19 (dated by TCRdb to 2020 to 2022). For context, the study as a whole: Samples from collaborators originated in the United States, Italy and Spain and spanned both the acute and convalescent phases of COVID-19. The material from the prospective study consisted of cDNA or gDNA derived from T cells, B-cell-depleted T cells, or PBMCs. Subjects who had been exposed to COVID-19, were actively infected with it, or had recovered from it provided the deeply sampled blood TCRbeta repertoires that made up the dataset. A freely available public database, intended as a resource for researchers studying the immune response to SARS-CoV-2, is where the repertoires were released. The samples were drawn from two sources: the first 160 participants of the ongoing ImmuneRACE study, and 1,000 to 1,500 subjects contributed by 6 global collaborators. The sample metadata nearly always contained a de-identified subject ID, COVID-19 status, age in years and sex. Where available, HLA class I and class II types were obtained from metadata supplied by the sample provider rather than from assay-based typing.

In regard to this clone: The clone's antigen remains unknown. No base quality values were provided; no much bigger clone lies one nucleotide off.

TCRbeta CDR3 regions were amplified from genomic DNA by means of the immunoSEQ Assay, a bias-controlled multiplex PCR. Per the authors' processing: The number of nucleated cells in each sample was estimated from the amplification of reference gene primers within the assay. To quantify the absolute abundance of each unique TCRbeta CDR3 rearrangement, sequence reads were collapsed and filtered. Productive Simpson clonality was computed per sample as the square root of Simpson's diversity index over productive rearrangements. The table comes from immuneACCESS by way of TCRdb, which keeps in-frame sequences with V and J called. Part of the clones is missing from these tables; in studies checked, under half for an unresolved V gene and the rest for unknown reasons. The D gene and trimming were derived from the DNA, and the V and J assignments and clone size from that table. The sample contains 150,000 or so clones, over 60% of them found a single time. The top ten clones comprise roughly 9% of the sample.

Each collaborating institution followed its own protocols to collect whole blood in K2EDTA tubes. For TCRbeta analysis, collaborators shipped samples in one of three forms: frozen whole blood, isolated PBMCs, or DNA extracted from either of those sample types. The full study reports these points: The amount of clinical and demographic metadata varied by source and participant and was provided uncurated.

Including cysteine and phenylalanine, the CDR3 has 14 amino acids. The entry retains the CDR3 DNA only, 42 bases that are in frame from base 1. V is cut by 5 bases and J by 7 bases, and the space between the germline ends is 18 bases. Reading the germline V gene (reference sequence) gives CDR1 MNHEY and CDR2 SMNVEV. The rearranged segments are TRBV27 and TRBJ2-7; D gene: possibly TRBD1, on 5 matching bases. Sequencing was carried out using peripheral blood. The clonotype originates from a woman in her 50s with active or convalescent COVID-19. The DNA is as follows: TGTGCCAGCAGTCGACAGCCTACGTTGTGGGAGCAGTACTTC. It is translated as CASSRQPTLWEQYF.